This T cell receptor (beta chain) was sequenced during a study of OX40 agonist ivuxolimab in advanced cancers. In the study overall: Ivuxolimab was an agonistic, fully human IgG2 monoclonal antibody directed against OX40 (CD134), a costimulatory receptor. The paper describes the monotherapy dose-escalation part (N = 52 patients) of the phase I trial of ivuxolimab. Partial responses were achieved by three dose-escalation patients, of whom one had hepatocellular carcinoma and two had cutaneous melanoma. Intravenous ivuxolimab was administered to patients every 2 weeks at six dose levels: 0.01, 0.1, 0.3, 1.5, 3 and 10 mg/kg. The point of sequencing TCRbeta in the periphery was to test whether ivuxolimab changed TCR sequence diversity and drove clonal T-cell expansion. In the dose-escalation cohort, roughly 80% of patients were male, and the mean age was about 55 years, with a range of roughly 20 to 79. Among the roughly 54 dose-escalation patients, roughly 20 had hepatocellular carcinoma, 15 or so melanoma, 9 renal cell carcinoma and 9 head and neck cancer. Prior anti-PD-1, anti-PD-L1 or anti-CTLA-4 therapy was permitted, and checkpoint inhibitors had been received by less than 45% of dose-escalation patients. General findings and caveats noted by the study authors: In partial responders in the 0.1-3.0 mg/kg groups, normalized peripheral clonal expansion was found to be among the lowest, especially among CD8+ T cells. Low levels of normalized T-cell clonal expansion were also shown by some nonresponding patients. At doses of 0.1 to 3.0 mg/kg, clonal expansion of both CD4+ and CD8+ blood T cells was observed from baseline to week 6. The antigen specificity of the peripheral T cells that underwent clonal expansion was not determined. After ivuxolimab, more expanded clones were found on average in CD8+ T cells than in CD4+ T cells.

On this clone itself: It has no known antigen specificity. No quality values exist for individual bases; no much larger clone is one base distant.

To sequence the TCRbeta CDR3 region, genomic DNA was isolated from the sorted cells. The immunoSEQ Assay was used to sequence the TCRbeta CDR3 regions. Sourced from immuneACCESS, this table was stored by TCRdb with only in-frame sequences that have V and J called. A share of the clones is absent; for the studies checked, an unresolved V gene accounts for under half, and the remainder has no known explanation. The sample profile shows approximately 70,000 clones; 90% to 95% of them were found once. The leading ten clones occupy 0.44% of the sample. The trial excluded patients who had a history of autoimmune disease or were on systemic immunosuppression. Peripheral blood for TCR sequencing was collected from all dose cohorts at baseline, on cycle 4 day 1, and on cycle 7 day 1. The samples were taken from a phase I, first-in-human, multicenter, open-label dose-escalation trial of ivuxolimab. Adults with locally advanced or metastatic head and neck squamous cell, hepatocellular, melanoma or renal cell carcinoma were enrolled in the trial. CD4+ and CD8+ T cells were sorted separately from peripheral blood before TCR sequencing.

The CDR1 and CDR2 encoded by the germline V gene are MNHEY and SVGAGI. The CDR3 covers 15 residues, taking in both the cysteine and the phenylalanine. Only the CDR3 DNA stays, 45 bases, in frame from base 1. Deletion took 2 bases off V and 8 bases off J, with a span of 18 bases between the germline ends. The sequence was obtained from an adult with an advanced solid tumor such as melanoma, head and neck, liver or kidney cancer. Recombination joined TRBV6-5 with TRBJ1-2; no D gene is confidently identified. The source material was CD4+ or CD8+ T cells sorted from blood, sampled in a trial of the OX40 agonist ivuxolimab. The CDR3 reads as follows: CASSYGGSARGGYTF. DNA sequence: TGTGCCAGCAGTTACGGAGGGTCGGCCAGAGGAGGCTACACCTTC.